One and the same sample provided the 17 T cell receptor beta chains below, sequenced in a study of T cells in Graves' hyperthyroidism and ophthalmopathy. The TCR beta CDR3 regions underwent amplification using RNA transcripts as the source. The HTBI primer set served for first-round RT-PCR of the TCR CDR3. TCRdb itself ran the multiplex PCR reads through MiXCR, one entry per CDR3 protein. The data show hundreds of thousands of distinct CDR3 sequences, about 20% seen once. Sample: blood. Every receptor here comes from a man aged 35 to 55 with Graves' ophthalmopathy.

This clonotype was observed a few times. J is TRBJ2-7 and V is TRBV7-6; TRBD2 matches 7 bases. Germline-derived CDR1 and CDR2 are SGHVS and FNYEAQ. Germline trimming cut 3 bases from V and 4 bases from J; bases unmatched to any gene: 9. The CDR3 has 15 residues. The CDR3 DNA reads TGTGCCAGCAGCTTTTCTAGCGGAGCCCATTACGAGCAGTACTTC. This sequence encodes CASSFSSGAHYEQYF. The variable domain in full, with the rest retrieved from reference TRBV7-6 and TRBJ2-7, is GAGVSQSPRYKVTKRGQDVALRCDPISGHVSLYWYRQALGQGPEFLTYFNYEAQQDKSGLPNDRFSAERPEGSISTLTIQRTEQRDSAMYRCASSFSSGAHYEQYFGPGTRLTVT.

This clonotype was recorded many times. The V gene is TRBV28, the J gene TRBJ2-7; D may be TRBD1 (7 bases). Germline loops: CDR1 MDHEN, CDR2 SYDVKM. CDR3 length equals 15 residues. V was trimmed by 0 bases and J by 4 bases, leaving 13 bases between them. CDR3 sequence reads: CASSLWEGARYEQYF. The CDR3 DNA sequence: TGTGCCAGCAGTTTATGGGAGGGGGCCAGATACGAGCAGTACTTC.

The chain links TRBV28 to TRBJ2-3; 7 nucleotides line up with TRBD1. The CDR3 has 15 residues. Germline V CDR1 and CDR2: MDHEN, SYDVKM. Trimming cost V 6 bases and J 3 bases; bases outside gene matches: 9. The CDR3 bases are TGTGCCAGCAGCGAGACAGGGTATGGGACAGATACGCAGTATTTT. Translated: CASSETGYGTDTQYF.

This clonotype turned up a few times. V is TRBV7-9 and J is TRBJ1-2, with TRBD1 identical over 7 bases. The length of the CDR3 is 15 residues. Germline V lookup: CDR1 SEHNR, CDR2 FQNEAQ (reference sequence). V shed 4 bases, J shed 8 bases, and the junction held 13 bases outside the gene matches. The CDR3 bases are TGTGCCAGCAGCTCTTCGACAGGGACCACTATAGGCTACACCTTC. Translating it yields CASSSSTGTTIGYTF. Looking up the rest from reference TRBV7-9 and TRBJ1-2 gives the full variable domain: DTGVSQNPRHKITKRGQNVTFRCDPISEHNRLYWYRQTLGQGPEFLTYFQNEAQLEKSRLLSDRFSAERPKGSFSTLEIQRTEQGDSAMYLCASSSSTGTTIGYTFGSGTRLTVV.

This clonotype showed up just a few times. The genes are TRBV7-2 and TRBJ2-2, with a weak D call TRBD2 (5 bases). The germline CDR1 and CDR2 sequences are SGHTA and FQGNSA. Trimming cost V 6 bases and J 0 bases, with 14 bases left between them. The CDR3 is made up of 16 amino acids. CDR3 region: CASRRGGNSNTGELFF. CDR3 nucleotide sequence: TGTGCCAGCAGAAGAGGAGGAAATTCGAACACCGGGGAGCTGTTTTTT. Variable domain in full (rest from reference TRBV7-2 and TRBJ2-2): GAGVSQSPSNKVTEKGKDVELRCDPISGHTALYWYRQSLGQGLEFLIYFQGNSAPDKSGLPSDRFSAERTGGSVSTLTIQRTQQEDSAVYLCASRRGGNSNTGELFFGEGSRLTVL.

As concerns this clonotype: One end of the junction varies from germline; a read error may be responsible. The CDR3 loop reads CASSQDPTTYTQYF. The CDR3 bases are TGCGCCAGCAGCCAAGATCCGACTACCTATACGCAGTATTTT. This chain connects TRBV11-2 to TRBJ2-3, with a tentative D call TRBD2 (5 bases). Germline assignment: CDR1 SGHAT and CDR2 FQNNGV. The CDR3 has 14 residues.

V usage is TRBV29-1 and J usage is TRBJ2-5, with TRBD2 identical over 7 bases. The length of the CDR3 is 14 residues. V shed 7 bases and J 2 bases; nucleotides not matched to a gene: 10. Germline CDR1 reads SQVTM; CDR2 reads ANQGSEA. CDR3 region: CSAGGSWKQETQYF. DNA of the CDR3: TGCAGCGCCGGGGGGAGTTGGAAACAAGAGACCCAGTACTTC.

In this sample, this clonotype turned up a few times. A much bigger clone sits one base away, suggesting this may be a read error. The chain combines TRBV30 with TRBJ1-2, with D possibly TRBD1 on 6 matching bases. Trimming removed 3 bases at V and 1 base at J, with 9 bases between. The CDR3 loop spans 13 amino acids. Germline V gene lookup returns CDR1 GTSNPN and CDR2 SVGIG (reference sequence). DNA of the CDR3: TGTGCCTGGAGCTCCAGGGGTAACTATGGCTACACCTTC. Residues: CAWSSRGNYGYTF.

Only a few counts were recorded for this clonotype. The genes are TRBV6-5 and TRBJ1-2; D is unclear. Germline CDR1 reads MNHEY; CDR2 reads SVGAGI. Deletions cut 4 bases from V and 0 bases from J, with 9 bases between. This CDR3 contains 14 residues. In DNA form, the CDR3 reads TGTGCCAGCAGTTTCGGGCCTCCTAACTATGGCTACACCTTC. It encodes CASSFGPPNYGYTF.

V is TRBV5-8 and J is TRBJ1-1, with D possibly being TRBD1 (6 bases). V was shortened by 5 bases and J by 3 bases, with 17 bases between the two germline ends. There are 15 residues in the CDR3. Germline V gives CDR1 SGHTS, CDR2 YDEGEE. The CDR3 DNA is TGTGCCAGCAGGAAGGGGGTGAGGTCGGACACTGAAGCTTTCTTT. Amino acid sequence: CASRKGVRSDTEAFF.

V gene TRBV19 combines with J gene TRBJ2-4; 8 positions agree with TRBD1. V trimming: 5 bases; J trimming: 0 bases; junction bases outside the gene matches: 9. Germline V lookup: CDR1 LNHDA, CDR2 SQIVND (reference sequence). The CDR3 covers 17 residues. The CDR3 loop reads CASSSDRVGVAKNIQYF. DNA for the CDR3: TGTGCCAGTAGTTCGGACAGGGTGGGGGTAGCCAAAAACATTCAGTACTTC.

This clonotype has at least ten counts. V usage is TRBV12-3 or TRBV12-4 and J usage is TRBJ2-1; 7 bases match TRBD1. V lost 6 bases, J lost 5 bases, and 10 bases stayed unmatched. The CDR3 totals 15 residues. CDR3 DNA: TGTGCCAGCAGCATCACAGGGGTTCCACACAATGAGCAGTTCTTC. Translating gives CASSITGVPHNEQFF.

This clonotype appeared many times. V and J are TRBV6-1 and TRBJ2-3; a possible D gene is TRBD2 (6 bases). The CDR3 spans 16 residues. Germline CDR1 reads MNHNS; CDR2 reads SASEGT. V lost 5 bases and J 5 bases, leaving 20 bases between the germline ends. CDR3 nucleotide sequence: TGTGCCAGCAGTCGACATGTCGGGAGTTCGGTAGATACGCAGTATTTT. Translating it yields CASSRHVGSSVDTQYF.

Many counts were recorded for this clonotype. The rearrangement joins TRBV28 to TRBJ1-1, with D possibly TRBD1 on 5 matching bases. There are 12 residues in the CDR3. V was pared by 1 base and J by 7 bases, with 7 bases between. Germline lookup yields CDR1 MDHEN and CDR2 SYDVKM. The CDR3 DNA reads TGTGCCAGCAGTTTATCAGGGTTTGAAGCTTTCTTT. Translating gives CASSLSGFEAFF.

The chain has TRBV3-1 and TRBJ2-5, with 9 bases lining up with TRBD2. The CDR3 contains 15 residues. The germline CDR1 and CDR2 sequences are LGHDT and YNNKEL (reference sequence). Trimming took 4 bases from V and 4 from J; bases not matched to a gene: 7. The CDR3 DNA follows: TGTGCCAGCAGCCCACCTAGCGGGGTGGGAGAGACCCAGTACTTC. Protein sequence: CASSPPSGVGETQYF.

This clonotype was recorded many times. The chain is built from TRBV11-2 and TRBJ1-5, with D possibly matching TRBD1 (5 bases). Germline lookup yields CDR1 SGHAT and CDR2 FQNNGV. V was pared by 1 base and J by 2 bases, with 15 bases between. CDR3 length equals 17 residues. CDR3 nucleotides: TGTGCCAGCAGCTTAGGAGTCGTCAGGGTGGGCAATCAGCCCCAGCATTTT. It is translated as CASSLGVVRVGNQPQHF.

As concerns this clonotype: This clone may be a read error of a much larger clone one base away. The chain is built from TRBV27 and TRBJ2-7, with D tentatively TRBD1 or TRBD2 (6 bases each). V was trimmed by 6 bases and J by 6 bases, leaving 21 bases between them. Germline-derived CDR1 and CDR2 are MNHEY and SMNVEV (reference sequence). The CDR3 sequence is 15 residues long. CDR3 in amino acids: CASRERGGLVCEQYF. The DNA of the CDR3 is TGTGCCAGCAGAGAACGAGGGGGGCTAGTCTGCGAGCAGTACTTC.